Listed here is a single T cell receptor (beta chain). Its antigen is still unknown. V lost 6 bases to trimming and J lost 4 bases; unmatched junction nucleotides: 9. The CDR3 is 15 residues long. Per the germline V gene, CDR1 is DFQATT and CDR2 is SNEGSKA (reference sequence). This sample stems from a study of CD8 T cells in Susac syndrome. Study-wide findings and caveats: It was acknowledged in the study that the number of individuals who were included in its TCR sequencing and HLA analysis was relatively small.

Reverse transcription of roughly 0.45 to 1 ug RNA was performed with random hexamers. With immunoSEQ multiplex PCR, TCR beta CDR3 was amplified across 54 Vbeta and 13 Jbeta. MiXCR, run by TCRdb on the immunoSEQ multiplex PCR reads, gives a single entry per CDR3 protein. The sample shows about 250,000 distinct CDR3 sequences, around 93% of them seen only once. Peripheral blood CD8+ and CD4+ T cells were profiled by TCR beta sequencing. Purification of the CD8+ and CD4+ T cells relied on negative isolation, and TEMRA cells underwent FACS enrichment. The sample consisted of CD4+ T cells from PBMCs. This TCR came from a human donor with multiple sclerosis. The chain links TRBV20-1 to TRBJ2-2; 9 nucleotides match TRBD2. For the CDR3, the DNA is TGCAGTGCCACCCAGGTAGCGGGGGTCACCGGGGAGCTGTTTTTT. This codes for CSATQVAGVTGELFF.